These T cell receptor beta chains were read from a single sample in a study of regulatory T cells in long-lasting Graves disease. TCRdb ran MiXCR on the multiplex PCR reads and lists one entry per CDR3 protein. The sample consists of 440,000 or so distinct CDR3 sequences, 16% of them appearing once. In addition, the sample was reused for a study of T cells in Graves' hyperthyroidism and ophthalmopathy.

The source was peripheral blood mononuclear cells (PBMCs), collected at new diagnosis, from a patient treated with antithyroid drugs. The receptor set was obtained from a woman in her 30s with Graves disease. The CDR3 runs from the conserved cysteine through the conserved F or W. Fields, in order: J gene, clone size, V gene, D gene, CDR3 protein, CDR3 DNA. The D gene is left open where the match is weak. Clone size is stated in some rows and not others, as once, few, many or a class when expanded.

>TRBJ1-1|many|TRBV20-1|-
CLRVENTEAFF
TGCTTGCGCGTAGAGAACACTGAAGCTTTCTTT
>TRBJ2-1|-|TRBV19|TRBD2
CASTLAGASVNEQFF
TGTGCCAGTACCCTAGCGGGAGCCTCTGTCAATGAGCAGTTCTTC
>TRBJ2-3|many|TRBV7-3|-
CASSLIYGQGDTQYF
TGTGCCAGCAGCTTAATTTATGGGCAGGGAGATACGCAGTATTTT
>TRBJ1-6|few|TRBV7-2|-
CASSLAGRLGGSPLHF
TGTGCCAGCAGCTTAGCGGGACGGCTAGGCGGTTCACCCCTCCACTTT
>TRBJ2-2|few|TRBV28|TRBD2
CASSFRLAGAYTGELFF
TGTGCCAGCAGTTTCAGGCTAGCGGGAGCCTACACCGGGGAGCTGTTTTTT
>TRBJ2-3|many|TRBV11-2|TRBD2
CASSFGLAGGPTDTQYF
TGTGCCAGCAGCTTCGGACTAGCGGGAGGGCCAACAGATACGCAGTATTTT
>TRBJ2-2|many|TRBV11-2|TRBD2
CASSVASGVTGELFF
TGTGCCAGCAGCGTAGCTAGCGGGGTCACCGGGGAGCTGTTTTTT
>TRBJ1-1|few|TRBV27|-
CASSHRRADTEAFF
TGTGCCAGCAGTCATCGGCGGGCGGACACTGAAGCTTTCTTT
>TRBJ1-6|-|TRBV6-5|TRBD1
CASSYNTGGGSPLHF
TGTGCCAGCAGTTACAACACAGGGGGGGGGTCACCCCTCCACTTT
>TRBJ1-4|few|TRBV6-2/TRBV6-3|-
CASREARGSTNEKLFF
TGTGCCAGCAGAGAAGCGCGAGGGAGCACTAATGAAAAACTGTTTTTT
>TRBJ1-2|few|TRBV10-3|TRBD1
CAISENRGNGGYTF
TGTGCCATCAGTGAGAACAGGGGGAATGGGGGCTACACCTTC
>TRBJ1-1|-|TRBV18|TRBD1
CASSLRTGGQAFF
TGTGCCAGCTCACTACGGACAGGGGGCCAAGCTTTCTTT
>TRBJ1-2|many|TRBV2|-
CASSQTGRANYGYTF
TGTGCCAGCAGCCAAACAGGCCGGGCTAACTATGGCTACACCTTC
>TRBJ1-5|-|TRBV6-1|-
CASSRQSSNQPQHF
TGTGCCAGCAGCCGGCAGAGTAGCAATCAGCCCCAGCATTTT
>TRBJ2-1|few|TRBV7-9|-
CASSFTGGGAINEQFF
TGTGCCAGCAGCTTTACGGGCGGAGGAGCCATCAATGAGCAGTTCTTC